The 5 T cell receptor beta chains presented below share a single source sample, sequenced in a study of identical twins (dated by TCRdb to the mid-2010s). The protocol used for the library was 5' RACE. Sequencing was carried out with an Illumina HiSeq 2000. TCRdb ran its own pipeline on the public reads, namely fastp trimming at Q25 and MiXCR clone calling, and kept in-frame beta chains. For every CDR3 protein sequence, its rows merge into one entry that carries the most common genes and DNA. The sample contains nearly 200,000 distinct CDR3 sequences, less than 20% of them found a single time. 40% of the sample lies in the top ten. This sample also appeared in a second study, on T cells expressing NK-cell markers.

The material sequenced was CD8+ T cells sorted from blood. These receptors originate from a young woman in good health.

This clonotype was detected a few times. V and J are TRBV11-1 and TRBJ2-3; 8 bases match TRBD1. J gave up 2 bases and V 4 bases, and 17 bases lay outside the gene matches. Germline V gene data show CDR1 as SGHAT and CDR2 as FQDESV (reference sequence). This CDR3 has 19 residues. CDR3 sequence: CASSSERVGDRGSTDTQYF. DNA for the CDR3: TGTGCCAGCAGCTCCGAACGGGTAGGAGACAGGGGATCCACAGATACGCAGTATTTT. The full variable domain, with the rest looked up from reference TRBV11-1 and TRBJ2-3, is EAEVAQSPRYKITEKSQAVAFWCDPISGHATLYWYRQILGQGPELLVQFQDESVVDDSQLPKDRFSAERLKGVDSTLKIQPAELGDSAMYLCASSSERVGDRGSTDTQYFGPGTRLTVL.

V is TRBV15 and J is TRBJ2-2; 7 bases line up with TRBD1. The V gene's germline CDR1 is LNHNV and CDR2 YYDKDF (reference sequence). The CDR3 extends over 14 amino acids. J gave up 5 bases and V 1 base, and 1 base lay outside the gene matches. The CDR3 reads CATSRAGGTGELFF. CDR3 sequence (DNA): TGTGCCACCAGCAGAGCAGGGGGAACCGGGGAGCTGTTTTTT.

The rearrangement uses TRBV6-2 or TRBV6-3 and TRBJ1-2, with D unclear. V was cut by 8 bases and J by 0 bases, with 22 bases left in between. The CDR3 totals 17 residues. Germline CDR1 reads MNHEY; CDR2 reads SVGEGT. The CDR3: CASLSGRHARANYGYTF. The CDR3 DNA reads TGTGCCAGCCTGAGCGGCAGGCATGCTCGAGCTAACTATGGCTACACCTTC.

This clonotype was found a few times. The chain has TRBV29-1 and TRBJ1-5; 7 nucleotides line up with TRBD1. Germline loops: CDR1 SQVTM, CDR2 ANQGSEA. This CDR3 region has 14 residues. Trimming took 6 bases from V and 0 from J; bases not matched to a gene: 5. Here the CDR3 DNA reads TGCAGCGTGCAAACAGGGGATAGCAATCAGCCCCAGCATTTT. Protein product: CSVQTGDSNQPQHF. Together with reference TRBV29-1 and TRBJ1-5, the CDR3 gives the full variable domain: SAVISQKPSRDICQRGTSLTIQCQVDSQVTMMFWYRQQPGQSLTLIATANQGSEATYESGFVIDKFPISRPNLTFSTLTVSNMSPEDSSIYLCSVQTGDSNQPQHFGDGTRLSIL.

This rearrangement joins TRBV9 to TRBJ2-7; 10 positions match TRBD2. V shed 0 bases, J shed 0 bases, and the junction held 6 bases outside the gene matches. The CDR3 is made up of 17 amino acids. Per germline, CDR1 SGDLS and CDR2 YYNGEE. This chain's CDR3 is CASSVEGSSGSSYEQYF. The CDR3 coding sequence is TGTGCCAGCAGCGTAGAGGGTTCTAGCGGGAGCTCCTACGAGCAGTACTTC.